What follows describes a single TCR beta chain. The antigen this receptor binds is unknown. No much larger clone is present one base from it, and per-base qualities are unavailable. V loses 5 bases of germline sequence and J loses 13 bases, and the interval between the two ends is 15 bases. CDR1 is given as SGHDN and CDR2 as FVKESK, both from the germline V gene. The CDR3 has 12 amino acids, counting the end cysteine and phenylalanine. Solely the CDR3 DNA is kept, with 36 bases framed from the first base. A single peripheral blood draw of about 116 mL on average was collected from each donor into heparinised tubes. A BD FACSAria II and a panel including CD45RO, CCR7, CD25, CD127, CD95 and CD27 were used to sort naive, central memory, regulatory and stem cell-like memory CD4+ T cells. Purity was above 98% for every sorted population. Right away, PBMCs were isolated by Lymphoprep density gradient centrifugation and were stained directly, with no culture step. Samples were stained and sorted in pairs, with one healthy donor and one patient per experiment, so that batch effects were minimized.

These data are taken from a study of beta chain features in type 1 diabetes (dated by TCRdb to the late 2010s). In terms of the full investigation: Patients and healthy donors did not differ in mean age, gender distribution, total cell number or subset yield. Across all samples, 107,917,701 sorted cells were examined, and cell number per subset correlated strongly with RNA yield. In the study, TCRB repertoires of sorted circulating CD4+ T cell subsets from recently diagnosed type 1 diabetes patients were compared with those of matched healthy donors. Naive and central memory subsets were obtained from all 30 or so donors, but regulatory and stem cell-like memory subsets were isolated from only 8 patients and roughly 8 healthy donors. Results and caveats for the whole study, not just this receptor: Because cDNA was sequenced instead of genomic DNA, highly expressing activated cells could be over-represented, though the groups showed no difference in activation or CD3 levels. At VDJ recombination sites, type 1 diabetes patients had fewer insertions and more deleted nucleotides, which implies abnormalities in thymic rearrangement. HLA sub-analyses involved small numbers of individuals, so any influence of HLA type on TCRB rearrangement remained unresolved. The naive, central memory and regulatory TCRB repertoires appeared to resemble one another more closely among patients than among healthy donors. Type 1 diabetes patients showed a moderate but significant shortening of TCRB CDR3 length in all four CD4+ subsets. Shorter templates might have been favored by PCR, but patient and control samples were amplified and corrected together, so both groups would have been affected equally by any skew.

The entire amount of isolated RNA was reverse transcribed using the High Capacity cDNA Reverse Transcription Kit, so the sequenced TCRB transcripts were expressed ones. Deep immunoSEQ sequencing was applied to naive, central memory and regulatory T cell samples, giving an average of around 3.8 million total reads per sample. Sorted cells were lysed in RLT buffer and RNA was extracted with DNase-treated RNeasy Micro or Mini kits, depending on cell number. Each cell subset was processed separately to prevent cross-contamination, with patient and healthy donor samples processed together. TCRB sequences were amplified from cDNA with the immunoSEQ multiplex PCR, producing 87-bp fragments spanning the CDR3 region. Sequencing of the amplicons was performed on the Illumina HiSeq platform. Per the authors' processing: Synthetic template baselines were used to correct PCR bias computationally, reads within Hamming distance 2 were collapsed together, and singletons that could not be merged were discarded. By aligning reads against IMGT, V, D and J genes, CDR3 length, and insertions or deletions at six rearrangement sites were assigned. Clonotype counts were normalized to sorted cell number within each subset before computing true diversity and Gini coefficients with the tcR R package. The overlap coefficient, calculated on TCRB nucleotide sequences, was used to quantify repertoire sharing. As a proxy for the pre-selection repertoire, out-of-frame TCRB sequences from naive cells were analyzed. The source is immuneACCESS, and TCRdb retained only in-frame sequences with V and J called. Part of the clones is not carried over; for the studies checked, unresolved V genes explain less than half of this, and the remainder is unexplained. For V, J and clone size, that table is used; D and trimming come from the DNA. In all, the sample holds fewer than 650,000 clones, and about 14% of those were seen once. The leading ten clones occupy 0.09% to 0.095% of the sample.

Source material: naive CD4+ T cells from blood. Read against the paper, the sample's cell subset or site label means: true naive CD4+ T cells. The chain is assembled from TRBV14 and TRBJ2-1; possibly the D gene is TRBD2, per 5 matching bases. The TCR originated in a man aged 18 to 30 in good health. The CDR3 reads CASSAEGPRQFF. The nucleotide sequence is TGTGCCAGCAGCGCAGAGGGCCCTCGCCAGTTCTTC.